Below are 17 T cell receptor beta chains sequenced from a single sample in a study of blood T cell repertoires in COVID-19. The method was immunoSEQ multiplex PCR; TCRdb's version includes in-frame clones alone and lacks a portion of them. The sample lists some 290,000 clones, roughly 91% occurring once. The specimen sequenced was peripheral blood. Receptors were obtained from a woman aged 25 to 39 with COVID-19, enrolled during active disease.

Only a few counts were recorded for this clone. The chain carries TRBV3-1 (or the pseudogene TRBV3-2) and TRBJ2-2, with 7 nucleotides matching TRBD1. This CDR3 comprises 20 residues. In germline, CDR1 is LGHDT, CDR2 YNNKEL (reference sequence). J lost 0 bases, V lost 1 base, and 14 bases had no gene match. CDR3 bases: TGTGCCAGCAGCCAAGTCGTATCTAGTCCGGGACAGCCGAACACCGGGGAGCTGTTTTTT. The encoded protein is CASSQVVSSPGQPNTGELFF.

V usage is TRBV6-6 and J usage is TRBJ2-7, with D unclear. The CDR3 spans 14 residues. Trimming shortened V by 0 bases and J by 4 bases, and 10 bases separated the two germline ends. CDR1 is MNHNY, CDR2 SVGAGI, per germline (reference sequence). CDR3 DNA sequence: TGTGCCAGCAGTTACTCGCCGGGTGTGTACGAGCAGTACTTC. This sequence encodes CASSYSPGVYEQYF.

This clone was counted once. The chain employs TRBV4-1 and TRBJ1-5; the match to TRBD1 covers 7 bases. The germline gives CDR1 MGHRA, CDR2 YSYEKL. The CDR3 is 16 amino acids. J was trimmed by 6 bases and V by 3 bases; bases with no gene match: 11. CDR3 sequence reads: CASSHAGTVWTQPQHF. DNA for the CDR3: TGCGCCAGCAGCCACGCCGGGACAGTGTGGACTCAGCCCCAGCATTTT.

The chain carries TRBV19 and TRBJ1-1; D is unresolved. The ends were cut back, 2 bases at V and 7 bases at J, with 8 bases in the middle. The CDR3 is made up of 12 amino acids. From germline, CDR1 is LNHDA and CDR2 SQIVND (reference sequence). CDR3 sequence reads: CASSIRRDEAFF. CDR3 coding DNA: TGTGCCAGTAGTATAAGGAGGGATGAAGCTTTCTTT.

The rearrangement uses TRBV12-5 and TRBJ2-1; D not certain. The CDR3 covers 13 residues. The germline V gene encodes CDR1 LGHNT and CDR2 FRNRAP. Trimming removed 7 bases from V and 8 bases from J, with 15 bases in between. The CDR3 protein is CASASRSYDEQFF. CDR3 nucleotide sequence: TGTGCTAGTGCCTCTAGGTCTTACGATGAGCAGTTCTTC.

The gene calls are TRBV10-1 and TRBJ2-1; 7 nucleotides match TRBD1. The V segment lost 4 bases and the J segment 0 bases; nucleotides outside the gene matches: 21. Per germline, CDR1 WNHNN and CDR2 SYGVQD (reference sequence). There are 21 residues in the CDR3. The CDR3, as DNA: TGCGCCAGCAGTGTCTCGAGGGGGCAAAGGACAAGAGATAGCTCCTACAATGAGCAGTTCTTC. Amino acid sequence: CASSVSRGQRTRDSSYNEQFF.

The rearrangement uses TRBV4-1 and TRBJ1-3; D not certain. The CDR3 has 17 residues. Trimming pared 3 bases from V and 0 bases from J, leaving 15 bases between. Germline loops: CDR1 MGHRA, CDR2 YSYEKL. This CDR3 reads CASSHPMSLGSGNTIYF. CDR3 bases: TGCGCCAGCAGCCATCCCATGAGCCTCGGCTCTGGAAACACCATATATTTT.

V is TRBV19 and J is TRBJ2-3; 11 bases fit TRBD2. Germline CDR1 LNHDA, CDR2 SQIVND (reference sequence). The CDR3 spans 18 residues. The junction had 11 bases not matched to a gene; V was cut back by 5 bases and J by 1 base. DNA of the CDR3: TGTGCCAGTAGTTTTGCGCTCGGACTAGCGGGCGGCACAGATACGCAGTATTTT. Translated: CASSFALGLAGGTDTQYF.

This clone has a single count. V is TRBV4-1 and J is TRBJ1-1, with TRBD1 as a possible D gene (5 bases). Germline-derived CDR1 and CDR2 are MGHRA and YSYEKL. The V end was cut by 4 bases, the J end by 4 bases, with 16 bases between. The CDR3 extends over 15 amino acids. CDR3 nucleotide sequence: TGCGCCAGCAGCCTTCCCGGCAGGGTCGGCACTGAAGCTTTCTTT. Its protein is CASSLPGRVGTEAFF.

The rearrangement joins TRBV28 to TRBJ2-1, with 7 bases fitting TRBD2. This CDR3 contains 14 residues. Germline V CDR1 and CDR2: MDHEN, SYDVKM. Trimming cost V 5 bases and J 7 bases; bases outside gene matches: 8. CDR3 loop: CASSPRQGLNEQFF. DNA for the CDR3: TGTGCCAGCAGTCCCAGGCAGGGACTAAATGAGCAGTTCTTC.

This clone was seen only a few times. This chain links TRBV11-2 with TRBJ1-1, with D maybe TRBD1 (5 bases). V was cut by 1 base and J by 10 bases, with 10 bases left in between. The CDR3 has 12 residues. Germline V gene sequence: CDR1 SGHAT, CDR2 FQNNGV. CDR3: CASSLGPRGAFF. Here the CDR3 DNA reads TGTGCCAGCAGCTTAGGACCAAGGGGAGCTTTCTTT.

V usage is TRBV2 and J usage is TRBJ1-1; D is uncertain. CDR1 SNHLY and CDR2 FYNNEI come from the germline V gene. Trimming pared 6 bases from V and 3 bases from J, leaving 5 bases between. The CDR3 extends over 11 amino acids. The CDR3 DNA follows: TGTGCCAGCAGGAGAGACACTGAAGCTTTCTTT. Its protein product is CASRRDTEAFF.

The CDR3 region has the DNA TGTGCCATCAGCCGGTCGGAGGGCAATCAGCCCCAGCATTTT. Translated: CAISRSEGNQPQHF. This chain joins TRBV10-3 and TRBJ1-5; no firm D call. V lost 6 bases and J lost 2, with 11 bases in between. The CDR3 loop spans 14 amino acids. Germline values: CDR1 ENHRY, CDR2 SYGVKD.

This chain links TRBV19 with TRBJ1-6; 10 bases align to TRBD1. Germline CDR1 and CDR2: LNHDA and SQIVND (reference sequence). The ends lost 6 bases at V and 5 bases at J; junction bases unmatched: 4. CDR3 length equals 15 residues. CDR3 nucleotide sequence: TGTGCCAGTAGGTGGGGACAGGGGAATAATTCACCCCTCCACTTT. It codes for CASRWGQGNNSPLHF.

CDR3 in amino acids: CASSQDVPGINSPLHF. For the CDR3, the DNA is TGTGCCAGCAGCCAAGATGTCCCAGGAATAAATTCACCCCTCCACTTT. This rearrangement joins TRBV3-1 (or the pseudogene TRBV3-2) to TRBJ1-6; D ambiguous. The CDR3 runs 16 residues. V was clipped by 0 bases and J by 7 bases, with 13 bases between them. Germline V gene data show CDR1 as LGHDT and CDR2 as YNNKEL (reference sequence).

This chain links TRBV7-9 with TRBJ1-2; D is unclear. The germline CDR1 and CDR2 sequences are SEHNR and FQNEAQ (reference sequence). Trimming stripped 5 bases from V and 5 bases from J, with 6 bases between. The CDR3 is 11 residues long. CDR3 in DNA: TGTGCCAGCAGCCCCCCGTATGGCTACACCTTC. It codes for CASSPPYGYTF.

The chain joins TRBV7-6 to TRBJ2-1; tentative D call: TRBD2 (6 bases). Germline-derived CDR1 and CDR2 are SGHVS and FNYEAQ. Trimming stripped 5 bases from V and 1 base from J, with 12 bases between. The CDR3 has 15 amino acids. For the CDR3, the DNA is TGTGCCAGCAGCCACAGACTAGAGTCCTACAATGAGCAGTTCTTC. Its protein product is CASSHRLESYNEQFF.